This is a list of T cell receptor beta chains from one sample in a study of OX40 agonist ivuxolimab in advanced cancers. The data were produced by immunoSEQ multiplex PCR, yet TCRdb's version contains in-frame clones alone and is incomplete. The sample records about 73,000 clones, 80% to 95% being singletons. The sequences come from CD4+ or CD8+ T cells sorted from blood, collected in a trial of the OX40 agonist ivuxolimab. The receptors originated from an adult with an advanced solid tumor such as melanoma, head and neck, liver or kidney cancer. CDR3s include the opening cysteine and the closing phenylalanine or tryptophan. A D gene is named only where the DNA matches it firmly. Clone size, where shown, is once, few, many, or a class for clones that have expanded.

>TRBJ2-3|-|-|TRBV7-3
CASSLTGEVGTDTQYF
TGTGCCAGCAGCTTAACGGGGGAGGTTGGCACAGATACGCAGTATTTT
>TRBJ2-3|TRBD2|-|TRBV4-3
CASSQIPGGETDTQYF
TGCGCCAGCAGCCAAATCCCGGGAGGGGAAACAGATACGCAGTATTTT
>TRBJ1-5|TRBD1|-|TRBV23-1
CASSQGGGTDNQPQHF
TGCGCCAGCAGTCAGGGGGGTGGGACAGATAATCAGCCCCAGCATTTT
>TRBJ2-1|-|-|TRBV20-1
CSASARNEQFF
TGCAGTGCTTCGGCCAGAAATGAGCAGTTCTTC
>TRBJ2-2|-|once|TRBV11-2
CASSSRGSLNTGELFF
TGTGCCAGCAGCTCCCGGGGCAGTCTGAACACCGGGGAGCTGTTTTTT
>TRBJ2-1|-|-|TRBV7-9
CASSLGSQFFEQFF
TGTGCCAGCAGCTTGGGTAGTCAGTTCTTTGAGCAGTTCTTC
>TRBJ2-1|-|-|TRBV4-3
CASSQDQNNLREQFF
TGCGCCAGCAGCCAAGATCAAAATAATCTTAGGGAGCAGTTCTTC
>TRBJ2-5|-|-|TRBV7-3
CASSLVGGRTQYF
TGTGCCAGCAGCTTAGTAGGAGGTCGGACCCAGTACTTC
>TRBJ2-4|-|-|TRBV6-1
CASSGWTLAVKNIQYF
TGTGCCAGCAGTGGCTGGACTCTGGCGGTCAAAAACATTCAGTACTTC
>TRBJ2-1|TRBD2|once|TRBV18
CASSRTSGAPYNEQFF
TGTGCCAGCTCACGTACTAGCGGGGCCCCCTACAATGAGCAGTTCTTC
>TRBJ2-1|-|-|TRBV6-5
CATGRTGADGEQFF
TGTGCCACTGGACGGACGGGCGCGGATGGTGAGCAGTTCTTC
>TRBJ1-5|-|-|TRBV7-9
CASSLGGQPQHF
TGTGCCAGCAGCTTAGGCGGTCAGCCCCAGCATTTT
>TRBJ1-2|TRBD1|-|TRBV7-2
CASSSPKGAMNYGYTF
TGTGCCAGCAGCTCGCCGAAGGGGGCGATGAACTATGGCTACACCTTC
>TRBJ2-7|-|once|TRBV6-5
CASRGGSYEQYF
TGTGCCAGTAGAGGAGGATCCTACGAGCAGTACTTC
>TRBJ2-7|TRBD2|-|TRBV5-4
CASRESLAGASYEQYF
TGTGCCAGCAGGGAGTCACTAGCGGGAGCGTCCTACGAGCAGTACTTC
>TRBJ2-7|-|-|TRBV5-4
CASSPNSYEQYF
TGTGCCAGCAGTCCTAACTCCTACGAGCAGTACTTC
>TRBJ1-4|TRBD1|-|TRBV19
CASIPRDRGTKLFF
TGTGCCAGTATTCCCCGGGACAGGGGGACAAAACTGTTTTTT
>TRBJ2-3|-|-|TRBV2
CASSGERLQYF
TGTGCCAGCAGTGGGGAGCGGCTTCAGTATTTT
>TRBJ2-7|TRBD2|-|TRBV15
CATSTLAMSGRALHEQYF
TGTGCCACCAGCACTCTGGCTATGAGCGGGAGGGCCCTCCACGAGCAGTACTTC
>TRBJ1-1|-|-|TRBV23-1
CASSQSEDSGGRNTEAFF
TGCGCCAGCAGTCAATCGGAAGACTCTGGGGGGCGGAACACTGAAGCTTTCTTT
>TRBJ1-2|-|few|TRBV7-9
CASSLGEYGYTF
TGTGCCAGCAGCTTAGGGGAGTACGGCTACACCTTC
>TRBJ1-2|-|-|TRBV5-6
CASSTVGTNYGYTF
TGTGCCAGCAGCACGGTGGGGACTAACTATGGCTACACCTTC
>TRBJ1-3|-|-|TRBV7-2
CASSFGAGSGNTIYF
TGTGCCAGCAGCTTTGGGGCAGGGAGTGGAAACACCATATATTTT
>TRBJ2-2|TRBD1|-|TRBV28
CASYAGTVLNTGELFF
TGTGCCAGCTATGCCGGGACAGTATTGAACACCGGGGAGCTGTTTTTT
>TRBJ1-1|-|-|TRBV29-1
CSVVQGPQDTEAFF
TGCAGCGTTGTTCAGGGCCCCCAGGATACTGAAGCTTTCTTT
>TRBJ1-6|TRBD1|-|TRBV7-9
CASSRQGNSPLHF
TGTGCCAGCAGCCGACAGGGTAATTCACCCCTCCACTTT
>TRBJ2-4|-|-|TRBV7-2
CASTARNIQYF
TGTGCCAGCACCGCACGAAACATTCAGTACTTC
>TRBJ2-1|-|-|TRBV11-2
CASSGPGNEQFF
TGTGCCAGCAGCGGACCGGGCAATGAGCAGTTCTTC
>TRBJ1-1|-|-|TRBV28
CASSAHRDLGSEAFF
TGTGCCAGCAGTGCCCACAGGGACTTGGGGTCTGAAGCTTTCTTT
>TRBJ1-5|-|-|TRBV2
CASRIENQPQHF
TGTGCCAGCAGAATAGAAAATCAGCCCCAGCATTTT
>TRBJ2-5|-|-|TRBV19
CASTARSGLETQYF
TGTGCCAGTACCGCCCGGTCTGGGTTGGAGACCCAGTACTTC
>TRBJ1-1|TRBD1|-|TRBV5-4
CASNRDRNTEAFF
TGTGCCAGCAATCGGGACAGGAACACTGAAGCTTTCTTT